Following are 3 T cell receptor beta chains from one sample sequenced in a study of T-cell memory formation after mild COVID-19. TCRdb used MiXCR to reprocess the 5' RACE reads, holding one entry per CDR3 protein. The sample carries 200,000 or so distinct CDR3 sequences, over 9% recorded once. Sequenced material: PBMCs or a T cell subset sorted from them (not recorded which). These receptors were collected from a man aged 18 to 30 who had mild COVID-19 (a few samples of this study predate the infection). Cell type and time point are not known.

This clonotype was seen at least ten times. The J gene is TRBJ2-1, the V gene TRBV20-1; no reliable D call. The CDR3 sequence is 15 residues long. Trimming removed 5 bases from V and 7 bases from J, with 21 bases in between. Germline values: CDR1 DFQATT, CDR2 SNEGSKA (reference sequence). The chain's CDR3 is CSAPSSVSQANEQFF. As DNA, the CDR3 is TGCAGTGCTCCAAGTTCGGTCTCCCAAGCAAATGAGCAGTTCTTC.

A few counts support this clonotype. The chain links TRBV20-1 to TRBJ2-2; 7 bases map to TRBD1. The CDR3 totals 14 residues. The germline V gene has CDR1 DFQATT and CDR2 SNEGSKA (reference sequence). V gave up 3 bases and J gave up 5 bases; unmatched junction bases: 6. The CDR3 region is CSASANRGTGELFF. The CDR3 region has the DNA TGCAGTGCTAGCGCGAACAGGGGAACCGGGGAGCTGTTTTTT.

This clonotype was seen a few times. The chain employs TRBV4-2 and TRBJ1-2, with D uncertain. This CDR3 region has 12 residues. V lost 0 bases and J lost 8, with 7 bases in between. CDR1 and CDR2 (germline): LGHNA, YNFKEQ. CDR3 residues: CASSQDSDGYTF. DNA of the CDR3: TGTGCCAGCAGCCAAGACAGCGACGGCTACACCTTC.